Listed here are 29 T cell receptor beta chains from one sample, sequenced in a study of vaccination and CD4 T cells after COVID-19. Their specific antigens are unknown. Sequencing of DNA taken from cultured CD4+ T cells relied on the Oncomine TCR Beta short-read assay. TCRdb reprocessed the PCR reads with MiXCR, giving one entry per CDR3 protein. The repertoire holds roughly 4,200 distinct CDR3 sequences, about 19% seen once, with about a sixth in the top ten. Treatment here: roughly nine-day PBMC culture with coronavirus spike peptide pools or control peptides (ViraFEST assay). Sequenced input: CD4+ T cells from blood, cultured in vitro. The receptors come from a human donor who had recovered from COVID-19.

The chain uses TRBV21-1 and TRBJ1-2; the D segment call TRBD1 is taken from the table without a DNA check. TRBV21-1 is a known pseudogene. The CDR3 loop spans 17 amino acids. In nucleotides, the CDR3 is TGTGCCAGCAGCACCCGGGCCGCCGTTCCCCCTAGCTATGGCTACACCTTC. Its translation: CASSTRAAVPPSYGYTF.

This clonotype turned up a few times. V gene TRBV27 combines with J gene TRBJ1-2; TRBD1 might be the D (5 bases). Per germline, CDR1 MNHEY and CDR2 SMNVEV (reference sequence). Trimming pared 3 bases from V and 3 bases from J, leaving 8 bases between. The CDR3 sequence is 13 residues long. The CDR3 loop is CASSFRDYYGYTF. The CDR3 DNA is TGTGCCAGCAGTTTCAGGGACTACTATGGCTACACCTTC.

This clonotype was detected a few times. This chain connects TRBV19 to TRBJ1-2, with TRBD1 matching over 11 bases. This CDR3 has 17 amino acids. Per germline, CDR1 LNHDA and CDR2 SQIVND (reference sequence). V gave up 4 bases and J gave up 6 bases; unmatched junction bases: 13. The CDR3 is CASSTHSAQGQGDGYTF. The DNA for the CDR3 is TGTGCCAGTAGTACCCACTCTGCACAGGGACAGGGGGATGGCTACACCTTC. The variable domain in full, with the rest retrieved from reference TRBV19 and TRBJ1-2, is DGGITQSPKYLFRKEGQNVTLSCEQNLNHDAMYWYRQDPGQGLRLIYYSQIVNDFQKGDIAEGYSVSREKKESFPLTVTSAQKNPTAFYLCASSTHSAQGQGDGYTFGSGTRLTVV.

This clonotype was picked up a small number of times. The chain's CDR3 is CASRLKPRSTGELFF. For the CDR3, the DNA is TGTGCCAGCAGGTTGAAGCCCCGGAGTACCGGGGAGCTGTTTTTT. V gene TRBV27 combines with J gene TRBJ2-2; D is undetermined. This CDR3 contains 15 residues. The V gene lost 6 bases and the J gene lost 5 bases, with 16 bases spanning the gap. Per germline, CDR1 MNHEY and CDR2 SMNVEV (reference sequence).

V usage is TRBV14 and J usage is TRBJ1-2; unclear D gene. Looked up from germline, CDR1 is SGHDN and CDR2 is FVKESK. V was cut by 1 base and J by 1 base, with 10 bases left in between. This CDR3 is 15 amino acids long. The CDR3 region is CASSQGPSFNYGYTF. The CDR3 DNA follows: TGTGCCAGCAGCCAAGGTCCCAGCTTTAACTATGGCTACACCTTC.

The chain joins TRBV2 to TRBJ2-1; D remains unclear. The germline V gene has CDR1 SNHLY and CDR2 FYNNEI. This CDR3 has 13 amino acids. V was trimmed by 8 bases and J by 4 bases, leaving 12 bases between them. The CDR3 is CASRRRIYNEQFF. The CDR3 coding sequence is TGTGCCAGCCGACGTCGAATATACAATGAGCAGTTCTTC. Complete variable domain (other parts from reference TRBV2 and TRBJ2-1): EPEVTQTPSHQVTQMGQEVILRCVPISNHLYFYWYRQILGQKVEFLVSFYNNEISEKSEIFDDQFSVERPDGSNFTLKIRSTKLEDSAMYFCASRRRIYNEQFFGPGTRLTVL.

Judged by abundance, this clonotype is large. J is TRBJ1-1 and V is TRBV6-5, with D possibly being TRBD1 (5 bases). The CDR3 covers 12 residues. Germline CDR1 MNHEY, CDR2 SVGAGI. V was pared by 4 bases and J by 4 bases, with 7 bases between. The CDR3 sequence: CASSFGGTEAFF. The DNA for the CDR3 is TGTGCCAGCAGTTTCGGGGGCACTGAAGCTTTCTTT.

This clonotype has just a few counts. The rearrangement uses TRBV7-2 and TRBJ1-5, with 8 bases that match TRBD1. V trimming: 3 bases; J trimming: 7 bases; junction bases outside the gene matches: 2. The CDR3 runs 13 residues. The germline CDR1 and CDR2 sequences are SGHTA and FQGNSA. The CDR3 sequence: CASSFDRGQPQHF. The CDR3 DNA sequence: TGTGCCAGCAGCTTTGACAGGGGCCAGCCCCAGCATTTT.

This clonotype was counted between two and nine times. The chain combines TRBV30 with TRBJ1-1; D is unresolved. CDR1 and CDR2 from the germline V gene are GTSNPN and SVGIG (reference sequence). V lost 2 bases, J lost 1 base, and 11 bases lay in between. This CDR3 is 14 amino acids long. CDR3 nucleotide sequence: TGTGCCTGGAGTCCTGGGCACAGGAACACTGAAGCTTTCTTT. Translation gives CAWSPGHRNTEAFF.

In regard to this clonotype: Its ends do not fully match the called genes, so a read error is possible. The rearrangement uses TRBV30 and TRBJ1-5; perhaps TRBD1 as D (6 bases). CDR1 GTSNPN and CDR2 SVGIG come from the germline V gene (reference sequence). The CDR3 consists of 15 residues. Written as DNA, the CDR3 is TGTGCCTGGAGTGTAGGGGGAGTGGGGAATCAGCCCCGGCATTTT. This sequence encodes CAWSVGGVGNQPRHF.

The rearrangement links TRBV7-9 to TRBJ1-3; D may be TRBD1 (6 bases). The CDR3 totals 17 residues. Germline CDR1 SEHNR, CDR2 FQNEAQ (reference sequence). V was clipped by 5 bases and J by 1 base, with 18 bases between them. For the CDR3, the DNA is TGTGCCAGCAGCCCCCGGATGGGCAGGGGTTCTGGAAACACCATATATTTT. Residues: CASSPRMGRGSGNTIYF. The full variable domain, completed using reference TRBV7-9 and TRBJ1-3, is DTGVSQNPRHKITKRGQNVTFRCDPISEHNRLYWYRQTLGQGPEFLTYFQNEAQLEKSRLLSDRFSAERPKGSFSTLEIQRTEQGDSAMYLCASSPRMGRGSGNTIYFGEGSWLTVV.

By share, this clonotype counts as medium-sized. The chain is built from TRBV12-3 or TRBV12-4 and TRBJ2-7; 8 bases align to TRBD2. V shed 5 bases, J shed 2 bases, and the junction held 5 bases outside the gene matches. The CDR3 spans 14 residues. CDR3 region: CASSPPGLAYEQYF. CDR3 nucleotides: TGTGCCAGCAGTCCCCCGGGACTAGCCTACGAGCAGTACTTC.

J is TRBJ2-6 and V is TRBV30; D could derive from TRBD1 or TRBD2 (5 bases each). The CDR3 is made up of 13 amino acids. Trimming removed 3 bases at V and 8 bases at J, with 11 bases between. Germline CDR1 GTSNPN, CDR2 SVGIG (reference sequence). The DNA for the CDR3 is TGTGCCTGGAGCAGGGACGCCCCCAACGTCCTGACTTTC. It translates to CAWSRDAPNVLTF.

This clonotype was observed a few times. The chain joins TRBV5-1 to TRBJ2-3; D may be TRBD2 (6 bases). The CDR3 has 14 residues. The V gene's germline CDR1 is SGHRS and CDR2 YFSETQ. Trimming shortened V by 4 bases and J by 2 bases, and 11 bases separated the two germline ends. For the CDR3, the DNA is TGCGCCAGCAGCCCCCTACTAGCCACAGATACGCAGTATTTT. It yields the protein CASSPLLATDTQYF. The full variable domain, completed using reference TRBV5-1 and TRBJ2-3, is KAGVTQTPRYLIKTRGQQVTLSCSPISGHRSVSWYQQTPGQGLQFLFEYFSETQRNKGNFPGRFSGRQFSNSRSEMNVSTLELGDSALYLCASSPLLATDTQYFGPGTRLTVL.

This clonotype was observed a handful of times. CDR3 loop: CSARGEADNQPQHF. CDR3 in DNA: TGCAGTGCTAGGGGCGAGGCCGACAATCAGCCCCAGCATTTT. This chain connects TRBV20-1 to TRBJ1-5; D is ambiguous. Germline lookup yields CDR1 DFQATT and CDR2 SNEGSKA (reference sequence). CDR3 length equals 14 residues. V was shortened by 3 bases and J by 3 bases, with 12 bases between the two germline ends.

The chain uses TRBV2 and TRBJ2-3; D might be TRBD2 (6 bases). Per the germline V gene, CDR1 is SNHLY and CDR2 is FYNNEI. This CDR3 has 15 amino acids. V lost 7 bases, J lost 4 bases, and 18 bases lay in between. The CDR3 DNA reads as TGTGCCAGCACGCTACGCGGGGCCGAGTCAGATACGCAGTATTTT. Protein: CASTLRGAESDTQYF.

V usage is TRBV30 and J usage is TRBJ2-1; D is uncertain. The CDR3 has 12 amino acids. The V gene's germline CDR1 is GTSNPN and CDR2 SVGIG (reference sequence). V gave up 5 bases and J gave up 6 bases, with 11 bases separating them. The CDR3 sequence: CAWDMRPNEQFF. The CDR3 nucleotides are TGTGCCTGGGACATGCGTCCCAATGAGCAGTTCTTC.

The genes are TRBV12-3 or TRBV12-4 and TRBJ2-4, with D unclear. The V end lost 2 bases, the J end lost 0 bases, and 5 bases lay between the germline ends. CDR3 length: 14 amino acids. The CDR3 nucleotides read TGTGCCAGCAGTTTACTCCTAGCCAAAAACATTCAGTACTTC. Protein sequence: CASSLLLAKNIQYF.

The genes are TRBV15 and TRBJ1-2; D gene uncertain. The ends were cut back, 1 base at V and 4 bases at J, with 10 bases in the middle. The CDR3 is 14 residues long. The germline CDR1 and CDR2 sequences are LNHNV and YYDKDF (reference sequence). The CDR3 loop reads CATSRGGFIYGYTF. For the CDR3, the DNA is TGTGCCACCAGCAGAGGCGGTTTTATCTATGGCTACACCTTC. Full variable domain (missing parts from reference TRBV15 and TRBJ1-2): DAMVIQNPRYQVTQFGKPVTLSCSQTLNHNVMYWYQQKSSQAPKLLFHYYDKDFNNEADTPDNFQSRRPNTSFCFLDIRSPGLGDTAMYLCATSRGGFIYGYTFGSGTRLTVV.

The CDR3 reads CSALELLDRVDQPQHF. The CDR3 DNA sequence: TGCAGTGCGCTAGAGCTCCTGGACAGGGTTGACCAGCCCCAGCATTTT. The J gene is TRBJ1-5, the V gene TRBV20-1; 8 nucleotides align to TRBD1. The CDR3 extends over 16 amino acids. CDR1 and CDR2 from the germline V gene are DFQATT and SNEGSKA (reference sequence). Trimming removed 6 bases from V and 7 bases from J; junction bases left unmatched: 17.

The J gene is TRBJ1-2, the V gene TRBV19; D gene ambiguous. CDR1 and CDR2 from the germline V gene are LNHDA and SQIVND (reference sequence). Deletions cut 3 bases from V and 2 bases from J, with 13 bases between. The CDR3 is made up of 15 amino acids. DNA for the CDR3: TGTGCCAGTAGTATGAGGGCCGACGGAAACTATGGCTACACCTTC. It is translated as CASSMRADGNYGYTF.

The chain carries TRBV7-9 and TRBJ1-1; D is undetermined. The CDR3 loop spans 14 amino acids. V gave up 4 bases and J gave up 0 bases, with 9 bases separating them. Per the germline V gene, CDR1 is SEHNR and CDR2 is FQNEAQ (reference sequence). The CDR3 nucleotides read TGTGCCAGCAGCTCCAGAGAATTGAACACTGAAGCTTTCTTT. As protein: CASSSRELNTEAFF.

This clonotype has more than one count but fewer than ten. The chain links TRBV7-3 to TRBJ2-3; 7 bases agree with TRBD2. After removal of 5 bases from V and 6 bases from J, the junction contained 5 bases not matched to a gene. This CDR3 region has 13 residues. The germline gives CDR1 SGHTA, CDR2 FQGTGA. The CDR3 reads CASSPRERDTQYF. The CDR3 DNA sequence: TGTGCCAGCAGCCCGCGGGAGCGTGATACGCAGTATTTT.

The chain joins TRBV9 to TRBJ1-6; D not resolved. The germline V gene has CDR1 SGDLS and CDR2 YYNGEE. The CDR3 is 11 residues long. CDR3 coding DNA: TGTGCAGCCTTCCATAATTCACCCCTCCACTTT. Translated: CAAFHNSPLHF.

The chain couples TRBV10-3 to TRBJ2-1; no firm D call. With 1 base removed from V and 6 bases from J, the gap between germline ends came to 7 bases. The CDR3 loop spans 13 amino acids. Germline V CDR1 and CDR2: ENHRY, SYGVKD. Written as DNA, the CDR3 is TGTGCCATCAGTGAGTTAGGGATCAATGAGCAGTTCTTC. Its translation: CAISELGINEQFF.

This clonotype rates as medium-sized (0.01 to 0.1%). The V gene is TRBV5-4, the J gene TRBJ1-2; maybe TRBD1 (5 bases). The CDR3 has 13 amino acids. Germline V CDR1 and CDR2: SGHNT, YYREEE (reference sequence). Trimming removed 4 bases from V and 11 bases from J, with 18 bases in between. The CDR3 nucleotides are TGTGCCAGCAGCCGCTCGGGACTCACTATATACACCTTC. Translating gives CASSRSGLTIYTF.

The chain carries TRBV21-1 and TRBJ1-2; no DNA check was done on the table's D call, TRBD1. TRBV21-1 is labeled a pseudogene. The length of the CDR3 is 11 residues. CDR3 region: CASRAGGQNTF. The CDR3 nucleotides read TGTGCCAGCAGGGCAGGGGGGCAAAACACCTTC.

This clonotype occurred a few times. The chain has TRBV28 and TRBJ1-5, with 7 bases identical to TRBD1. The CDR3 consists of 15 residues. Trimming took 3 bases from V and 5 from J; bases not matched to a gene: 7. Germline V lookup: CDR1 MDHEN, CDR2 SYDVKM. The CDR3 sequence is CASSFLGTVYQPQHF. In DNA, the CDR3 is TGTGCCAGCAGTTTCCTCGGGACAGTTTATCAGCCCCAGCATTTT.

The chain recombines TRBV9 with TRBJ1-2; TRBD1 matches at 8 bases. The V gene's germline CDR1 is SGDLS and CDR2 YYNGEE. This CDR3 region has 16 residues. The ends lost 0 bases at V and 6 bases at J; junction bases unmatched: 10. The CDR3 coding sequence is TGTGCCAGCAGCGTAGGGGGTCCAGGGGGCGTAAATGGCTACACCTTC. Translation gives CASSVGGPGGVNGYTF.